This passage covers 27 T cell receptor beta chains from one sample sequenced in a study of T cells in Graves' hyperthyroidism and ophthalmopathy (dated by TCRdb to 2018 to 2020). The library was generated by multiplex PCR. The instrument given in TCRdb is Illumina HiSeq 2000. Amplification of TCR beta CDR3 regions was carried out from RNA transcripts. The TCR CDR3 was subjected to a first round of RT-PCR using the HTBI primer set and the Qiagen OneStep RT-PCR kit. TCRdb applied fastp at Q25 and MiXCR to the public reads, then kept only in-frame beta chains. Each record represents a unique CDR3 protein, reported with the most common genes and DNA among its rows. The sample table records over 700,000 distinct CDR3 sequences; 35% of these occur just once. The top ten clones comprise 31% of the sample. The sequenced material came from blood. Every receptor here comes from a woman between 40 and 55 years old with Graves' hyperthyroidism.

The chain is built from TRBV7-9 and TRBJ1-5; tentative D call: TRBD1 (5 bases). CDR3 length: 15 amino acids. Looked up from germline, CDR1 is SEHNR and CDR2 is FQNEAQ (reference sequence). V lost 1 base, J lost 2 bases, and 9 bases lay in between. CDR3 sequence (DNA): TGTGCCAGCAGCTTAGAGGGGTTGTGCAATCAGCCCCAGCATTTT. It translates to CASSLEGLCNQPQHF.

The CDR3 loop is CASSPRAHTDTQYF. DNA for the CDR3: TGTGCCAGCAGCCCGCGGGCCCACACAGATACGCAGTATTTT. The chain links TRBV7-3 to TRBJ2-3; tentative D call: TRBD2 (5 bases). CDR1 and CDR2 (germline): SGHTA, FQGTGA. Trimming cost V 5 bases and J 2 bases, with 11 bases left between them. CDR3 length: 14 amino acids.

This clonotype was observed at least ten times. This sequence joins TRBV6-5 and TRBJ1-1, with a weak D call TRBD1 (5 bases). CDR1 is MNHEY, CDR2 SVGAGI, per germline. The length of the CDR3 is 13 residues. Trimming stripped 3 bases from V and 1 base from J, with 6 bases between. The CDR3 coding sequence is TGTGCCAGCAGTTATGGACAGAACACTGAAGCTTTCTTT. It is translated as CASSYGQNTEAFF.

This clonotype was seen more than once but under ten times. J is TRBJ2-7 and V is TRBV5-1, with 10 bases fitting TRBD1. V was pared by 4 bases and J by 4 bases, with 11 bases of the junction left unmatched. Germline-derived CDR1 and CDR2 are SGHRS and YFSETQ. The CDR3 is made up of 16 amino acids. CDR3 sequence reads: CASSAEPPGQGYEQYF. In nucleotides, the CDR3 is TGCGCCAGCAGCGCAGAGCCACCGGGACAGGGGTACGAGCAGTACTTC.

V gene TRBV5-8 combines with J gene TRBJ1-5, with D unresolved. The CDR3 length is 13 residues. V lost 4 bases and J 11 bases, leaving 16 bases between the germline ends. Per the germline V gene, CDR1 is SGHTS and CDR2 is YDEGEE. The CDR3 DNA follows: TGTGCCAGCAGCCCCGTCCCCAACGGGGCCCAGCATTTT. Translated, it gives CASSPVPNGAQHF.

This clonotype was seen many times. The gene calls are TRBV2 and TRBJ1-5, with 10 bases matching TRBD1. V was clipped by 6 bases and J by 6 bases; unmatched bases: 5. The CDR3 sequence is 14 residues long. Germline CDR1 and CDR2: SNHLY and FYNNEI. The CDR3 region has the DNA TGTGCCAGCAGCGAGGGACAGGGGTTTCAGCCCCAGCATTTT. Translating gives CASSEGQGFQPQHF.

The chain couples TRBV12-5 to TRBJ1-1; the D gene is possibly TRBD1 (6 bases). The length of the CDR3 is 17 residues. V shed 0 bases and J shed 0 bases, with 14 bases lying between them. Germline values: CDR1 LGHNT, CDR2 FRNRAP. The CDR3 sequence is CASGLVRGGLMNTEAFF. In DNA form, the CDR3 reads TGTGCTAGTGGTTTGGTACGGGGGGGGCTTATGAACACTGAAGCTTTCTTT.

This clonotype has only a few counts. V and J are TRBV6-5 and TRBJ1-5; no definite D call. Germline V CDR1 and CDR2: MNHEY, SVGAGI. This CDR3 contains 14 residues. V gave up 5 bases and J gave up 4 bases, with 12 bases separating them. CDR3 bases: TGTGCCAGCAGTGTGGACCCTGGGAATCAGCCCCAGCATTTT. Protein: CASSVDPGNQPQHF.

A single count supports this clonotype. The chain employs TRBV11-2 and TRBJ2-1; D not resolved. CDR1 is SGHAT and CDR2 is FQNNGV in the germline V gene. V lost 6 bases and J lost 6, with 9 bases in between. The CDR3 extends over 12 amino acids. The CDR3 DNA sequence: TGTGCCAGCAGTAATGCCGGCAATGAGCAGTTCTTC. Its translation: CASSNAGNEQFF. The variable domain in full, with the rest retrieved from reference TRBV11-2 and TRBJ2-1, is EAGVAQSPRYKIIEKRQSVAFWCNPISGHATLYWYQQILGQGPKLLIQFQNNGVVDDSQLPKDRFSAERLKGVDSTLKIQPAKLEDSAVYLCASSNAGNEQFFGPGTRLTVL.

At least ten counts were recorded for this clonotype. This chain uses TRBV7-9 with TRBJ2-7, with D tentatively TRBD1 (5 bases). The CDR3 contains 11 residues. The V and J ends lost 3 bases and 13 bases respectively, with 13 bases between them. Germline-derived CDR1 and CDR2 are SEHNR and FQNEAQ (reference sequence). The CDR3 coding sequence is TGTGCCAGCAGCTTCCTTGACAGTTTTTACTTC. Its protein is CASSFLDSFYF. Variable domain in full (rest from reference TRBV7-9 and TRBJ2-7): DTGVSQNPRHKITKRGQNVTFRCDPISEHNRLYWYRQTLGQGPEFLTYFQNEAQLEKSRLLSDRFSAERPKGSFSTLEIQRTEQGDSAMYLCASSFLDSFYFGPGTRLTVT.

The CDR3 loop reads CASSEEKGDTEAFF. In DNA, the CDR3 is TGTGCCAGCAGTGAAGAAAAGGGGGACACTGAAGCTTTCTTT. The chain employs TRBV2 and TRBJ1-1, with D possibly being TRBD1 (6 bases). This CDR3 comprises 14 residues. The V and J ends lost 1 base and 3 bases respectively, with 9 bases between them. Germline loops: CDR1 SNHLY, CDR2 FYNNEI. Using reference TRBV2 and TRBJ1-1 for the parts outside the CDR3, the full variable domain is EPEVTQTPSHQVTQMGQEVILRCVPISNHLYFYWYRQILGQKVEFLVSFYNNEISEKSEIFDDQFSVERPDGSNFTLKIRSTKLEDSAMYFCASSEEKGDTEAFFGQGTRLTVV.

This chain uses TRBV10-3 with TRBJ1-1, with D tentatively TRBD1 (5 bases). Trimming took off 6 bases at V and 7 bases at J, with 9 bases between the two ends. Germline CDR1 and CDR2: ENHRY and SYGVKD. The CDR3 length is 11 residues. The CDR3 DNA reads as TGTGCCATCAGGGGGCGGGATGAAGCTTTCTTT. As protein: CAIRGRDEAFF.

The genes are TRBV7-2 and TRBJ2-2; 9 bases agree with TRBD2. Per the germline V gene, CDR1 is SGHTA and CDR2 is FQGNSA. This CDR3 is built from 18 residues. Unmatched junction bases numbered 8, after V lost 1 base and J lost 2 bases. CDR3 sequence (DNA): TGTGCCAGCAGCTTAGATCGGCGGGGGGGCCTTAACACCGGGGAGCTGTTTTTT. It is translated as CASSLDRRGGLNTGELFF.

About this clonotype itself: This may be a read error, as it is one base from a much larger clone. The chain employs TRBV12-3 or TRBV12-4 and TRBJ1-6, with a tentative D call TRBD1 (5 bases). CDR3 size: 13 residues. V was shortened by 5 bases and J by 13 bases, with 15 bases between the two germline ends. The CDR3 bases are TGTGCCAGCAGTGAACAGTCAGGGTCCCCCCTCCACTTT. Its translation: CASSEQSGSPLHF.

V and J are TRBV24-1 and TRBJ1-2, with D perhaps matching TRBD1 (6 bases). Between the trimmed V and J ends, which lost 3 bases and 8 bases, there was a span of 15 bases. The CDR3 is 14 amino acids. Germline V gene lookup returns CDR1 KGHDR and CDR2 SFDVKD. The CDR3 loop is CATSDPGRGYGYTF. The CDR3 nucleotides read TGTGCCACCAGTGATCCCGGCAGGGGTTACGGCTACACCTTC.

This clonotype was detected many times. The chain carries TRBV7-2 and TRBJ2-7; a weak D match, TRBD1 (5 bases). Germline loops: CDR1 SGHTA, CDR2 FQGNSA. The ends were cut back, 1 base at V and 6 bases at J, with 13 bases in the middle. CDR3 length: 14 amino acids. The DNA of the CDR3 is TGTGCCAGCAGCTTAGATGCAGGGAAGGGCGAGCAGTACTTC. It translates to CASSLDAGKGEQYF.

The chain is built from TRBV10-3 and TRBJ1-1, with a weak D call TRBD1 (5 bases). Germline CDR1 reads ENHRY; CDR2 reads SYGVKD. The CDR3 is 14 amino acids. V lost 10 bases, J lost 6 bases, and 21 bases lay in between. The CDR3 spells CATVEPGTGSEAFF. The CDR3 DNA reads TGTGCCACCGTAGAGCCCGGGACGGGATCTGAAGCTTTCTTT.

Only a few counts were recorded for this clonotype. V usage is TRBV6-5 and J usage is TRBJ1-5, with a possible D match to TRBD1 (6 bases). The CDR3 length is 14 residues. Germline CDR1 is MNHEY and CDR2 is SVGAGI. V lost 2 bases and J 7 bases, leaving 12 bases between the germline ends. The CDR3 DNA follows: TGTGCCAGCAGTTACCGTACAGGGTTCCAGCCCCAGCATTTT. Residues: CASSYRTGFQPQHF.

The J gene is TRBJ1-3, the V gene TRBV19; tentative D call: TRBD1 (6 bases). V lost 5 bases and J lost 6, with 20 bases in between. The V gene's germline CDR1 is LNHDA and CDR2 SQIVND (reference sequence). This CDR3 spans 16 amino acids. CDR3 loop: CASSSRGTAALNTIYF. CDR3 DNA sequence: TGTGCCAGTAGTTCTAGGGGGACCGCCGCTCTAAACACCATATATTTT.

J is TRBJ2-5 and V is TRBV20-1, with TRBD2 as a possible D gene (6 bases). CDR1 is DFQATT and CDR2 is SNEGSKA in the germline V gene (reference sequence). The length of the CDR3 is 11 residues. As DNA, the CDR3 is TGCAGCTTGGAGGGTCGGGAGACCCAGTACTTC. Protein: CSLEGRETQYF.

This chain uses TRBV2 with TRBJ2-5; TRBD2 is a possible D gene (6 bases). V was trimmed by 7 bases and J by 5 bases, leaving 11 bases between them. Germline V lookup: CDR1 SNHLY, CDR2 FYNNEI. This CDR3 has 12 amino acids. This CDR3 reads CASKGSGETQYF. As DNA, the CDR3 is TGTGCCAGCAAAGGGAGCGGGGAGACCCAGTACTTC.

This rearrangement joins TRBV19 to TRBJ2-5; maybe TRBD1 (6 bases). The CDR3 runs to 15 residues. V lost 3 bases, J lost 0 bases, and 11 bases lay in between. CDR1 LNHDA and CDR2 SQIVND come from the germline V gene (reference sequence). CDR3 in amino acids: CASSMGATYQETQYF. The CDR3 DNA follows: TGTGCCAGTAGTATGGGGGCCACGTACCAAGAGACCCAGTACTTC. Complete variable domain (other parts from reference TRBV19 and TRBJ2-5): DGGITQSPKYLFRKEGQNVTLSCEQNLNHDAMYWYRQDPGQGLRLIYYSQIVNDFQKGDIAEGYSVSREKKESFPLTVTSAQKNPTAFYLCASSMGATYQETQYFGPGTRLLVL.

This clonotype was seen ten or more times. CDR3 sequence reads: CASSPRRPREAETQYF. CDR3 in DNA: TGTGCCAGCAGCCCACGTCGACCCAGGGAGGCAGAGACCCAGTACTTC. The chain is built from TRBV7-8 and TRBJ2-5, with a possible D match to TRBD2 (6 bases). The CDR3 length is 16 residues. V was pared by 5 bases and J by 4 bases, with 20 bases between. Germline CDR1 reads SGHVS; CDR2 reads FQNEAQ. The full variable domain, rest sourced from reference TRBV7-8 and TRBJ2-5, is GAGVSQSPRYKVAKRGQDVALRCDPISGHVSLFWYQQALGQGPEFLTYFQNEAQLDKSGLPSDRFFAERPEGSVSTLKIQRTQQEDSAVYLCASSPRRPREAETQYFGPGTRLLVL.

The chain links TRBV12-3 or TRBV12-4 to TRBJ1-1, with 9 bases that match TRBD1. After removal of 6 bases from V and 8 bases from J, the junction contained 10 bases not matched to a gene. CDR3 length equals 14 residues. CDR3 sequence reads: CASSRTRDREEAFF. The CDR3 DNA reads as TGTGCCAGCAGCCGAACCCGGGACAGGGAAGAAGCTTTCTTT.

Regarding this clonotype: A much larger clone is a single base away; this may be a read error. This chain joins TRBV7-2 and TRBJ1-1; D perhaps matches TRBD1 (5 bases). The CDR3 extends over 14 amino acids. V lost 2 bases and J lost 4, with 11 bases in between. Germline V gene lookup returns CDR1 SGHTA and CDR2 FQGNSA. CDR3 region: CASSLWGDPTEAFF. The CDR3 DNA reads as TGTGCCAGCAGCTTATGGGGGGATCCCACTGAAGCTTTCTTT.

This clonotype was seen ten or more times. The J gene is TRBJ1-2, the V gene TRBV29-1; D might be TRBD1 (5 bases). The V end lost 3 bases, the J end lost 13 bases, and 12 bases lay between the germline ends. The CDR3 extends over 10 amino acids. Germline V gives CDR1 SQVTM, CDR2 ANQGSEA. CDR3 region: CSVDGGAGTF. DNA for the CDR3: TGCAGCGTTGATGGAGGGGCGGGCACCTTC. Complete variable domain (other parts from reference TRBV29-1 and TRBJ1-2): SAVISQKPSRDICQRGTSLTIQCQVDSQVTMMFWYRQQPGQSLTLIATANQGSEATYESGFVIDKFPISRPNLTFSTLTVSNMSPEDSSIYLCSVDGGAGTFGSGTRLTVV.

The chain has TRBV28 and TRBJ2-2, with D possibly matching TRBD1 (5 bases). CDR1 is MDHEN and CDR2 is SYDVKM in the germline V gene. V lost 4 bases and J 5 bases, leaving 8 bases between the germline ends. This CDR3 is 13 amino acids long. The CDR3 loop is CASSSDMTGELFF. CDR3 coding DNA: TGTGCCAGCAGTTCGGACATGACCGGGGAGCTGTTTTTT. Complete variable domain (other parts from reference TRBV28 and TRBJ2-2): DVKVTQSSRYLVKRTGEKVFLECVQDMDHENMFWYRQDPGLGLRLIYFSYDVKMKEKGDIPEGYSVSREKKERFSLILESASTNQTSMYLCASSSDMTGELFFGEGSRLTVL.